The TCR beta chain described here comes from a study of blood T cell repertoires in COVID-19. The data were produced by immunoSEQ multiplex PCR, yet TCRdb's version contains in-frame clones alone and is incomplete. The sample includes around 260,000 clones, about 90% of them seen just once. Trimming shortened V by 0 bases and J by 1 base, and 10 bases separated the two germline ends. The CDR3 spans 15 residues. Germline loops: CDR1 SGHRS, CDR2 YFSETQ. This clone was counted a single time. This receptor was obtained from a woman in her 70s with COVID-19, enrolled during active disease. This chain connects TRBV5-1 to TRBJ1-2, with D uncertain. The sequencing input was peripheral blood. DNA for the CDR3: TGCGCCAGCAGCTTGGAACCGGGTTATAACTATGGCTACACCTTC. As protein: CASSLEPGYNYGYTF. The whole variable domain, filled in from reference TRBV5-1 and TRBJ1-2, reads KAGVTQTPRYLIKTRGQQVTLSCSPISGHRSVSWYQQTPGQGLQFLFEYFSETQRNKGNFPGRFSGRQFSNSRSEMNVSTLELGDSALYLCASSLEPGYNYGYTFGSGTRLTVV.